This entry lists 7 T cell receptor beta chains sequenced from one sample in a study of blood T cell repertoires in COVID-19. Repertoires were generated with immunoSEQ multiplex PCR, while TCRdb's copy carries only in-frame clones and drops some. Of tens of thousands of clones listed, about 93% were seen once; the top ten hold 8.5%. What was sequenced was peripheral blood. The receptors shown here come from a human donor in a cohort sampled during active COVID-19.

The chain recombines TRBV7-3 with TRBJ2-3, with TRBD2 as a possible D gene (5 bases). V dropped 4 bases and J dropped 6 bases, with 17 bases sitting between them. Germline-derived CDR1 and CDR2 are SGHTA and FQGTGA. This CDR3 comprises 15 residues. The DNA of the CDR3 is TGTGCCAGCAGCTCCACCACAAAACGGGGTGATACGCAGTATTTT. As protein: CASSSTTKRGDTQYF.

V is TRBV6-5 and J is TRBJ2-7; D is possibly TRBD2 (6 bases). Germline CDR1 is MNHEY and CDR2 is SVGAGI. The V end was cut by 5 bases, the J end by 5 bases, with 16 bases between. This CDR3 has 14 amino acids. CDR3 in amino acids: CASSLTRDSHEQYF. CDR3 DNA: TGTGCCAGCAGTCTGACCCGGGACTCACACGAGCAGTACTTC.

The J gene is TRBJ1-5, the V gene TRBV5-8, with D hard to call. Germline loops: CDR1 SGHTS, CDR2 YDEGEE. Trimming left V 4 bases short and J 3 bases short, with 11 bases between. CDR3 length equals 14 residues. The CDR3 bases are TGTGCCAGCAGCCAGACGGGATACAATCAGCCCCAGCATTTT. It is translated as CASSQTGYNQPQHF.

The V gene is TRBV4-1, the J gene TRBJ2-7; D is perhaps TRBD2 (7 bases). CDR1 is MGHRA, CDR2 YSYEKL, per germline. V was pared by 1 base and J by 3 bases, with 13 bases between. The length of the CDR3 is 15 residues. The CDR3 loop is CASSQGGGAGYEQYF. The DNA of the CDR3 is TGCGCCAGCAGCCAAGGGGGGGGCGCGGGCTACGAGCAGTACTTC.

The V gene is TRBV5-1, the J gene TRBJ1-1; D possibly corresponds to TRBD1 (5 bases). V lost 0 bases to trimming and J lost 0 bases, with 12 bases between them. The CDR3 sequence is 16 residues long. Per the germline V gene, CDR1 is SGHRS and CDR2 is YFSETQ. For the CDR3, the DNA is TGCGCCAGCAGCTTGGCCGAAGACAGAATGAACACTGAAGCTTTCTTT. This encodes CASSLAEDRMNTEAFF.

This clone has just one count. This sequence joins TRBV7-7 and TRBJ2-1; 9 nucleotides match TRBD2. V shed 5 bases, J shed 7 bases, and the junction held 3 bases outside the gene matches. The germline V gene has CDR1 SSHAT and CDR2 FNYEAQ (reference sequence). The CDR3 consists of 13 residues. As DNA, the CDR3 is TGTGCCAGCAGCCCGGCGGGGGGGAATGAGCAGTTCTTC. Its translation: CASSPAGGNEQFF.

This clone was recorded once. V gene TRBV6-5 combines with J gene TRBJ2-7; TRBD2 might be the D (5 bases). CDR1 and CDR2 (germline): MNHEY, SVGAGI. V lost 9 bases and J lost 8, with 11 bases in between. The CDR3 is made up of 10 amino acids. The CDR3 reads CAREMTKQYF. The CDR3 nucleotides are TGTGCCAGGGAGATGACTAAGCAGTACTTC.